These 7 T cell receptor beta chains originate from one sample sequenced in a study of blood T cell repertoires in COVID-19. Sequenced by immunoSEQ multiplex PCR; TCRdb stores in-frame clones only, minus some. This repertoire shows almost 350,000 clones, approximately 89% found once; its top ten account for around 3.9%. Sequenced material: peripheral blood. Source of these receptors: an older woman with COVID-19, enrolled during active disease.

V gene TRBV6-6 combines with J gene TRBJ2-7; TRBD1 matches 12 bases. CDR1 is MNHNY, CDR2 SVGAGI, per germline (reference sequence). The V segment lost 8 bases and the J segment 5 bases; nucleotides outside the gene matches: 10. The CDR3 is 15 residues long. In DNA, the CDR3 is TGTGCCAGCTCAAAGGGGACAGGGGGCTTCGACGAGCAGTACTTC. It translates to CASSKGTGGFDEQYF.

The rearrangement links TRBV2 to TRBJ2-3; TRBD2 matches 7 bases. This CDR3 has 13 amino acids. Germline CDR1 SNHLY, CDR2 FYNNEI. J lost 3 bases, V lost 10 bases, and 7 bases had no gene match. Written as DNA, the CDR3 is TGTGCCAACAAGCGGGGTTGGACAGATACGCAGTATTTT. Translated: CANKRGWTDTQYF.

The chain joins TRBV6-1 to TRBJ1-4; 10 bases are a match to TRBD1. Germline V gene lookup returns CDR1 MNHNS and CDR2 SASEGT. Trimming at V came to 3 bases and at J to 2 bases, leaving 12 bases not matched to a gene. The CDR3 is made up of 19 amino acids. The CDR3 reads CASSDNLGQGISTNEKLFF. In nucleotides, the CDR3 is TGTGCCAGCAGTGACAACCTGGGACAGGGGATTTCGACTAATGAAAAACTGTTTTTT.

This chain joins TRBV5-1 and TRBJ1-4; TRBD1 matches 7 bases. Germline-derived CDR1 and CDR2 are SGHRS and YFSETQ. CDR3 length: 15 amino acids. V was pared by 4 bases and J by 2 bases, with 5 bases of the junction left unmatched. CDR3 loop: CASSTLTGTNEKLFF. The CDR3 DNA reads TGCGCCAGCAGCACACTGACAGGGACTAATGAAAAACTGTTTTTT.

In its sample, this clone was seen a few times. This sequence joins TRBV7-3 and TRBJ2-3, with TRBD2 identical over 9 bases. From germline, CDR1 is SGHTA and CDR2 FQGTGA. V lost 5 bases to trimming and J lost 3 bases; unmatched junction nucleotides: 6. The CDR3 extends over 15 amino acids. The CDR3 protein is CASSQTSGRTDTQYF. The CDR3 bases are TGTGCCAGCAGCCAGACTAGCGGTCGGACAGATACGCAGTATTTT.

This clone occurred once. This chain links TRBV3-1 (or the pseudogene TRBV3-2) with TRBJ1-1; a weak D match, TRBD1 (6 bases). V was trimmed by 1 base and J by 7 bases, leaving 13 bases between them. Germline CDR1 and CDR2: LGHDT and YNNKEL (reference sequence). The CDR3 has 14 amino acids. The CDR3 protein is CASSQVQGRSEAFF. DNA of the CDR3: TGTGCCAGCAGCCAAGTTCAGGGGCGGAGTGAAGCTTTCTTT.

The chain carries TRBV3-1 (or the pseudogene TRBV3-2) and TRBJ2-1; TRBD2 matches 10 bases. CDR3 size: 15 residues. Germline CDR1 reads LGHDT; CDR2 reads YNNKEL (reference sequence). With V trimmed by 6 bases and J by 7 bases, 9 bases remained unmatched. The CDR3 spells CASSPGAAGGNEQFF. The CDR3 nucleotides are TGTGCCAGCAGTCCCGGGGCAGCGGGGGGGAATGAGCAGTTCTTC.